Presented here are 2 T cell receptor beta chains from one specimen sequenced in a study of T cells in Graves' hyperthyroidism and ophthalmopathy. Researchers amplified the TCR beta CDR3 regions from RNA transcripts. The HTBI set primed first-round TCR CDR3 RT-PCR. TCRdb redid the calling of the multiplex PCR reads with MiXCR, one entry per CDR3 protein. The sample has around 300,000 distinct CDR3 sequences, around 25% seen once. The material sequenced was blood. All receptors derive from a man aged 40-50 years with Graves' hyperthyroidism that later progressed to Graves' ophthalmopathy.

There are many counts of this clonotype. The chain is built from TRBV10-2 and TRBJ1-1; D perhaps matches TRBD1 (5 bases). Trimming took 6 bases from V and 6 from J, leaving 17 bases between them. Germline loops: CDR1 WSHSY, CDR2 SAAADI. The CDR3 runs 14 residues. Written as DNA, the CDR3 is TGCGCCAGCAGCCGGGACCCAGAAAACGCTGAAGCTTTCTTT. Translated, it gives CASSRDPENAEAFF.

This clonotype has ten or more counts. The gene calls are TRBV7-9 and TRBJ2-7; D is perhaps TRBD1 or TRBD2 (5 bases each). V lost 5 bases and J lost 2, with 13 bases in between. This CDR3 contains 14 residues. The germline V gene encodes CDR1 SEHNR and CDR2 FQNEAQ (reference sequence). CDR3: CASSKTGPAYEQYF. CDR3 sequence (DNA): TGTGCCAGCAGCAAGACGGGACCCGCCTACGAGCAGTACTTC.